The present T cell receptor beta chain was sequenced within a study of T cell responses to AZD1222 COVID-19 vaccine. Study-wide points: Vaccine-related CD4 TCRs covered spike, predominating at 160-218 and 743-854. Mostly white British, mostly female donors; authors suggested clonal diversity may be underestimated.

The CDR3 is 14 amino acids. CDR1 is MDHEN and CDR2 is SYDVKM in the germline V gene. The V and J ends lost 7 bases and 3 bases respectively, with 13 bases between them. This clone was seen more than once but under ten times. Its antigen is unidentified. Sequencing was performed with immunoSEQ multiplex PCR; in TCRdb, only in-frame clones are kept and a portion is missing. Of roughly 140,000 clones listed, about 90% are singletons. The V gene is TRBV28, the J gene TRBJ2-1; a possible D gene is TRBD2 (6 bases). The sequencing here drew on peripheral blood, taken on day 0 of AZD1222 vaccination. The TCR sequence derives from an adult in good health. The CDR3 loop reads CASTGTSIYNEQFF. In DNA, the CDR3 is TGTGCCAGCACCGGGACTTCCATCTACAATGAGCAGTTCTTC.